This TCR beta chain emerged from a study of T cells in Graves' hyperthyroidism and ophthalmopathy. The CDR3 regions of TCR beta were amplified from RNA transcripts. The HTBI set primed first-round TCR CDR3 RT-PCR. MiXCR, run by TCRdb on the multiplex PCR reads, gives a single entry per CDR3 protein. Of 650,000 to 700,000 distinct CDR3 sequences in the sample, roughly 17% were seen once. CDR1 MDHEN and CDR2 SYDVKM come from the germline V gene. V was pared by 7 bases and J by 0 bases, with 10 bases between. The CDR3 has 13 residues. Study-wide results and caveats: Classification by a 13 V-J model distinguished ophthalmopathy from stable hyperthyroidism.

The table lists this clonotype with many counts. The target antigen is unknown. Newly diagnosed patients aged 18 to 65 had hyperthyroidism of under 2 months' duration. The sequenced sample consisted of blood. This TCR was recovered from a man in his forties or fifties with Graves' hyperthyroidism. V is TRBV28 and J is TRBJ2-7; unclear D gene. This chain's CDR3 is CASNEPYSYEQYF. CDR3 DNA sequence: TGTGCCAGCAATGAGCCCTACTCCTACGAGCAGTACTTC. Looking up the rest from reference TRBV28 and TRBJ2-7 gives the full variable domain: DVKVTQSSRYLVKRTGEKVFLECVQDMDHENMFWYRQDPGLGLRLIYFSYDVKMKEKGDIPEGYSVSREKKERFSLILESASTNQTSMYLCASNEPYSYEQYFGPGTRLTVT.